This T cell receptor beta chain emerged from a study of T cell changes during pregnancy in multiple sclerosis. CDR1 SSHAT and CDR2 FNYEAQ come from the germline V gene (reference sequence). The CDR3 has 16 residues. Assay used: immunoSEQ multiplex PCR; TCRdb lists only in-frame clones, some missing. The data show about 52,000 clones, 92% seen once. Turning to this clone: One end of the junction is discordant with germline, which a read error may explain.

This rearrangement joins TRBV7-7 to TRBJ2-5; TRBD2 matches 16 bases. The starting material was CD4+ T cells from peripheral blood mononuclear cells, obtained in the third trimester of pregnancy. This TCR was recovered from a female donor with multiple sclerosis, enrolled in a pregnancy study. CDR3 nucleotide sequence: TGTGCTAGCAGCACGGGACTAGCGGGGGGGCCGGGGACCCAGTACTTC. It specifies CASSTGLAGGPGTQYF.